These 18 T cell receptor beta chains originate from one sample sequenced in a study of cytomegalovirus exposure and HLA in healthy donors. Data came from immunoSEQ multiplex PCR; TCRdb stores just in-frame clones and leaves some out. Of approximately 200,000 clones in the sample, around 84% were seen once. The sequencing sample was made of PBMCs. The receptors shown here come from a young woman in good health and CMV-seropositive.

The J gene is TRBJ2-7, the V gene TRBV7-8; D is possibly TRBD1 (5 bases). V shed 3 bases and J shed 0 bases, with 9 bases lying between them. CDR1 and CDR2 (germline): SGHVS, FQNEAQ. The CDR3 length is 14 residues. This chain's CDR3 is CASSLSGISYEQYF. CDR3 bases: TGTGCCAGCAGCTTGTCAGGGATCTCCTACGAGCAGTACTTC.

V gene TRBV28 combines with J gene TRBJ2-7, with D unclear. Trimming stripped 4 bases from V and 4 bases from J, with 17 bases between. This CDR3 is built from 15 residues. Germline assignment: CDR1 MDHEN and CDR2 SYDVKM. In nucleotides, the CDR3 is TGTGCCAGCAGTTGGGCTGCCGATAGACAATACGAGCAGTACTTC. Protein sequence: CASSWAADRQYEQYF.

This chain links TRBV6-6 with TRBJ2-5, with a tentative D call TRBD1 (6 bases). CDR1 and CDR2 (germline): MNHNY, SVGAGI (reference sequence). The CDR3 is made up of 14 amino acids. The ends were cut back, 4 bases at V and 0 bases at J, with 9 bases in the middle. CDR3 sequence (DNA): TGTGCCAGCAGTTCTACAGGGTACCAAGAGACCCAGTACTTC. Protein product: CASSSTGYQETQYF.

V is TRBV27 and J is TRBJ1-1; D is ambiguous. V shed 4 bases and J shed 3 bases, with 15 bases lying between them. This CDR3 has 15 residues. Germline values: CDR1 MNHEY, CDR2 SMNVEV (reference sequence). The CDR3 region is CASSSPAGLDTEAFF. The CDR3 DNA is TGTGCCAGCAGTTCCCCTGCGGGGTTGGACACTGAAGCTTTCTTT.

The rearrangement uses TRBV18 and TRBJ1-2; TRBD1 agrees at 10 bases. CDR1 and CDR2 from the germline V gene are KGHSH and LQKENI. The length of the CDR3 is 16 residues. The junction had 12 bases not matched to a gene; V was cut back by 7 bases and J by 4 bases. CDR3 sequence reads: CASYPGDRGIGYGYTF. In DNA, the CDR3 is TGTGCCAGCTACCCCGGGGACAGGGGCATCGGCTATGGCTACACCTTC.

In its sample, this clone was seen a few times. The chain recombines TRBV2 with TRBJ1-4; 7 nucleotides align to TRBD1. This CDR3 has 14 amino acids. With 3 bases clipped from V and 10 bases from J, the junction kept 8 bases outside the gene matches. The germline V gene encodes CDR1 SNHLY and CDR2 FYNNEI. The CDR3 protein is CASSEGQPLGKLFF. As DNA, the CDR3 is TGTGCCAGCAGTGAGGGACAGCCATTAGGAAAACTGTTTTTT.

In this sample, this clone turned up a few times. The rearrangement uses TRBV5-6 and TRBJ1-5, with D tentatively TRBD1 (5 bases). The V gene's germline CDR1 is SGHDT and CDR2 YYEEEE. CDR3 size: 14 residues. The V gene lost 6 bases and the J gene lost 5 bases, with 15 bases spanning the gap. CDR3 nucleotide sequence: TGTGCCAGCAAGGGGATGGGTAGTGATCAGCCCCAGCATTTT. Protein product: CASKGMGSDQPQHF.

The rearrangement uses TRBV5-4 and TRBJ1-2, with D possibly TRBD1 on 5 matching bases. The CDR3 loop spans 13 amino acids. V lost 0 bases and J 4 bases, leaving 7 bases between the germline ends. The germline V gene has CDR1 SGHNT and CDR2 YYREEE (reference sequence). The CDR3 DNA reads as TGTGCCAGCAGCTTGGAGACAGCCTATGGCTACACCTTC. Residues: CASSLETAYGYTF.

V and J are TRBV28 and TRBJ2-5; 8 bases fit TRBD1. This CDR3 region has 14 residues. The ends lost 10 bases at V and 7 bases at J; junction bases unmatched: 14. Germline V lookup: CDR1 MDHEN, CDR2 SYDVKM. The CDR3 DNA reads as TGTGCCACCATCCCAGGGGGCAGGGTAGGGACCCAGTACTTC. Translation: CATIPGGRVGTQYF.

This chain joins TRBV28 and TRBJ1-5; a weak D match, TRBD1 (6 bases). Germline CDR1 and CDR2: MDHEN and SYDVKM. The CDR3 has 15 residues. Trimming pared 5 bases from V and 0 bases from J, leaving 11 bases between. CDR3 sequence: CASSQTGDSNQPQHF. The CDR3 DNA is TGTGCCAGCAGTCAGACAGGAGATAGCAATCAGCCCCAGCATTTT.

This chain joins TRBV18 and TRBJ2-1, with D possibly being TRBD1 (5 bases). The CDR3 consists of 13 residues. The germline V gene encodes CDR1 KGHSH and CDR2 LQKENI. V was shortened by 3 bases and J by 6 bases, with 9 bases between the two germline ends. CDR3 DNA: TGTGCCAGCTCACCCCAAGGGGTCAATGAGCAGTTCTTC. It specifies CASSPQGVNEQFF.

This chain links TRBV7-2 with TRBJ2-1; 8 bases agree with TRBD1. With V trimmed by 5 bases and J by 6 bases, 9 bases remained unmatched. From germline, CDR1 is SGHTA and CDR2 FQGNSA. The CDR3 has 15 residues. Here the CDR3 DNA reads TGTGCCAGCAGCAGGCATGGACAGGGACCCAATGAGCAGTTCTTC. Its translation is CASSRHGQGPNEQFF.

The rearrangement links TRBV7-8 to TRBJ2-5; 7 bases line up with TRBD2. The CDR3 loop spans 16 amino acids. V gave up 5 bases and J gave up 5 bases; unmatched junction bases: 14. Germline assignment: CDR1 SGHVS and CDR2 FQNEAQ. CDR3 sequence reads: CASSPPGLVFRETQYF. CDR3 nucleotides: TGTGCCAGCAGCCCCCCCGGACTAGTGTTCCGGGAGACCCAGTACTTC.

The chain joins TRBV9 to TRBJ2-1; D unclear. The ends were cut back, 0 bases at V and 3 bases at J, with 4 bases in the middle. CDR1 SGDLS and CDR2 YYNGEE come from the germline V gene. This CDR3 region has 13 residues. The CDR3 DNA sequence: TGTGCCAGCAGCGTAGACAGCTACAATGAGCAGTTCTTC. It codes for CASSVDSYNEQFF.

This clone was seen a few times. The V and J genes are TRBV18 and TRBJ1-5; D not resolved. V lost 5 bases, J lost 5 bases, and 10 bases lay in between. The CDR3 runs 13 residues. Germline assignment: CDR1 KGHSH and CDR2 LQKENI. The CDR3 spells CASSWGVDQPQHF. CDR3 bases: TGTGCCAGCTCATGGGGAGTCGATCAGCCCCAGCATTTT.

V is TRBV10-3 and J is TRBJ2-3; 8 nucleotides match TRBD2. CDR3 size: 14 residues. The junction had 4 bases not matched to a gene; V was cut back by 8 bases and J by 0 bases. The germline V gene encodes CDR1 ENHRY and CDR2 SYGVKD. As DNA, the CDR3 is TGTGCCATCCGGGGACTAGTTAGCACAGATACGCAGTATTTT. It codes for CAIRGLVSTDTQYF.

This clone was seen only a few times. V and J are TRBV29-1 and TRBJ1-2; D gene uncertain. The CDR3 covers 14 residues. Per the germline V gene, CDR1 is SQVTM and CDR2 is ANQGSEA. The V gene lost 5 bases and the J gene lost 8 bases, with 21 bases spanning the gap. CDR3 coding DNA: TGCAGCGTTCGAGATGTAAGCCGGGAGGAAGGCTACACCTTC. As protein: CSVRDVSREEGYTF.

The V call is TRBV5-1, the J call TRBJ2-7; possibly TRBD2 for D (5 bases). V lost 0 bases, J lost 7 bases, and 17 bases lay in between. Germline CDR1 is SGHRS and CDR2 is YFSETQ. The CDR3 has 15 amino acids. In DNA, the CDR3 is TGCGCCAGCAGCTTGGCCGGGGTCCCCTCCTTGGAGCAGTACTTC. Amino acid sequence: CASSLAGVPSLEQYF.